This record covers a single TCR beta chain. Unique molecular identifiers were built into the TCRbeta library. Each CDR3 protein gets one entry after TCRdb re-called the PCR reads with MiXCR. The data contain roughly 350,000 distinct CDR3 sequences, approximately 10% of them singletons. This sample stems from a study of T-cell reconstitution after alpha-beta-depleted transplantation in children. This CDR3 is 15 amino acids long. V lost 4 bases to trimming and J lost 1 base; unmatched junction nucleotides: 5. The germline V gene has CDR1 SGHRS and CDR2 YFSETQ. This TCR was sampled from a human donor who donated a stem cell graft to a child with acute lymphoblastic leukemia. The chain uses TRBV5-1 and TRBJ1-1; 9 nucleotides line up with TRBD1. The sample here was PBMCs from the stem cell graft donor, taken from the stem cell graft. The CDR3 DNA reads as TGCGCCAGCAGCGACCCGGGACAGGGGAACACTGAAGCTTTCTTT. It yields the protein CASSDPGQGNTEAFF.